The 15 T cell receptor beta chains presented below share a single source sample, sequenced in a study of identical twins. TCRdb fed the 5' RACE reads into MiXCR, producing one record per CDR3 protein. The table lists 1,800,000 or so distinct CDR3 sequences, roughly a third of them singletons. The source material was cord blood. These receptors came from a newborn girl in good health.

The gene calls are TRBV20-1 and TRBJ1-6; D is uncertain. Germline assignment: CDR1 DFQATT and CDR2 SNEGSKA (reference sequence). The CDR3 covers 9 residues. The germline V and J ends were trimmed by 1 base and 11 bases, with 0 bases remaining between them. The CDR3 region is CSARAPLHF. DNA for the CDR3: TGCAGTGCTAGAGCACCCCTCCACTTT.

This rearrangement joins TRBV20-1 to TRBJ1-6; 8 bases are a match to TRBD1. J gave up 2 bases and V 3 bases, and 6 bases lay outside the gene matches. CDR3 length: 16 residues. Germline CDR1 DFQATT, CDR2 SNEGSKA (reference sequence). The CDR3 DNA sequence: TGCAGTGCTAGTCAACAGGGGGGTACCTATAATTCACCCCTCCACTTT. This translates into CSASQQGGTYNSPLHF.

This clonotype was found a few times. The genes are TRBV27 and TRBJ2-2; D not resolved. Germline CDR1 is MNHEY and CDR2 is SMNVEV (reference sequence). V dropped 5 bases and J dropped 8 bases, with 12 bases sitting between them. The length of the CDR3 is 13 residues. CDR3 residues: CASSPLGSGELFF. CDR3 coding DNA: TGTGCCAGCAGTCCCCTGGGGTCTGGGGAGCTGTTTTTT.

In this sample, this clonotype turned up a few times. This sequence joins TRBV5-1 and TRBJ2-7; no clear D. The V and J ends lost 2 bases and 0 bases respectively, with 15 bases between them. The CDR3 is 16 residues long. Germline CDR1 reads SGHRS; CDR2 reads YFSETQ. This CDR3 reads CASSFDGVSTSYEQYF. CDR3 bases: TGCGCCAGCAGCTTTGATGGTGTGAGCACCTCCTACGAGCAGTACTTC.

The J gene is TRBJ1-2, the V gene TRBV20-1; 10 nucleotides align to TRBD1. Germline CDR1 and CDR2: DFQATT and SNEGSKA (reference sequence). The trim removed 4 bases at V and 3 bases at J, leaving 11 bases unmatched. This CDR3 contains 16 residues. The CDR3 sequence: CSATRDRGPLDYGYTF. The CDR3 nucleotides read TGCAGTGCTACCCGGGACAGGGGCCCCCTTGACTATGGCTACACCTTC.

This clonotype was seen a few times. The chain joins TRBV3-1 to TRBJ2-4; D remains ambiguous. This CDR3 is 13 amino acids long. Germline assignment: CDR1 LGHDT and CDR2 YNNKEL (reference sequence). The germline V and J ends were trimmed by 6 bases and 4 bases, with 10 bases remaining between them. The CDR3 DNA reads as TGTGCCAGCAGTCCAGAAGGGAAAAACATTCAGTACTTC. Its translation: CASSPEGKNIQYF.

Turning to this clonotype: The junction differs from germline at one of its ends, possibly a read error. This chain links TRBV7-2 with TRBJ2-7, with D possibly being TRBD2 (6 bases). From germline, CDR1 is SGHTA and CDR2 FQGNSA. This CDR3 has 16 amino acids. In DNA, the CDR3 is TGTGCCAGCAGCTTACGGGCGGGGTTACGTGCCTACGAGCACTACTTC. Amino acid sequence: CASSLRAGLRAYEHYF. Full variable domain (remainder filled in from reference TRBV7-2 and TRBJ2-7): GAGVSQSPSNKVTEKGKDVELRCDPISGHTALYWYRQSLGQGLEFLIYFQGNSAPDKSGLPSDRFSAERTGGSVSTLTIQRTQQEDSAVYLCASSLRAGLRAYEHYFGPGTRLTVT.

The chain recombines TRBV4-2 with TRBJ1-2; 9 bases line up with TRBD1. Trimming cost V 9 bases and J 8 bases; bases outside gene matches: 13. Germline assignment: CDR1 LGHNA and CDR2 YNFKEQ. The CDR3 is made up of 14 amino acids. In DNA, the CDR3 is TGTGCCAGTCGAGAGCGGGACAGGGCTCTAGGCTACACCTTC. It codes for CASRERDRALGYTF.

The chain uses TRBV27 and TRBJ2-5; the match to TRBD2 covers 13 bases. V shed 5 bases, J shed 0 bases, and the junction held 6 bases outside the gene matches. This CDR3 region has 17 residues. CDR1 and CDR2 (germline): MNHEY, SMNVEV (reference sequence). The CDR3: CASSPGLAGVYQETQYF. The CDR3 DNA reads TGTGCCAGCAGTCCAGGACTAGCGGGAGTGTACCAAGAGACCCAGTACTTC.

This clonotype was counted ten times or more. The CDR3 protein is CASSFSGGYQETQYF. CDR3 DNA sequence: TGTGCCAGCAGCTTTAGCGGGGGGTACCAAGAGACCCAGTACTTC. This chain joins TRBV7-2 and TRBJ2-5, with TRBD2 identical over 10 bases. Germline V gene sequence: CDR1 SGHTA, CDR2 FQGNSA. The V gene end was trimmed by 3 bases and the J gene end by 0 bases; junction bases not matched to a gene: 1. This CDR3 is 15 amino acids long.

This clonotype has a count of ten or more. V usage is TRBV4-2 and J usage is TRBJ2-3; TRBD2 aligns across 9 bases. The CDR3 spans 16 residues. V shed 4 bases, J shed 2 bases, and the junction held 7 bases outside the gene matches. CDR1 and CDR2 (germline): LGHNA, YNFKEQ. The CDR3 region has the DNA TGTGCCAGCAGCCCGGAGACTAGCGGATACACAGATACGCAGTATTTT. Translated, it gives CASSPETSGYTDTQYF.

J is TRBJ2-4 and V is TRBV9; D is undetermined. V lost 0 bases and J lost 5, with 6 bases in between. Looked up from germline, CDR1 is SGDLS and CDR2 is YYNGEE. The CDR3 extends over 13 amino acids. The CDR3 region is CASSVEHQNIQYF. The DNA for the CDR3 is TGTGCCAGCAGCGTAGAACACCAAAACATTCAGTACTTC.

The V gene is TRBV7-2, the J gene TRBJ2-1, with no clear D. The V end lost 0 bases, the J end lost 6 bases, and 9 bases lay between the germline ends. The germline V gene has CDR1 SGHTA and CDR2 FQGNSA. The CDR3 extends over 14 amino acids. The CDR3 reads CASSLARPGNEQFF. The DNA for the CDR3 is TGTGCCAGCAGCTTAGCCCGCCCCGGCAATGAGCAGTTCTTC.

This clonotype was counted at least ten times. This chain uses TRBV29-1 with TRBJ2-7, with 11 bases identical to TRBD2. From germline, CDR1 is SQVTM and CDR2 ANQGSEA. This CDR3 comprises 13 residues. V gave up 4 bases and J gave up 3 bases; unmatched junction bases: 2. This CDR3 is CSVGSGRDYEQYF. The DNA for the CDR3 is TGCAGCGTTGGTAGCGGGAGGGACTACGAGCAGTACTTC.

J is TRBJ1-4 and V is TRBV6-6; D gene ambiguous. Trimming removed 6 bases from V and 3 bases from J, with 11 bases in between. CDR1 and CDR2 from the germline V gene are MNHNY and SVGAGI (reference sequence). The CDR3 covers 14 residues. The CDR3 DNA reads TGTGCCAGCAGAAACGAGTTCCCTAATGAAAAACTGTTTTTT. Translated, it gives CASRNEFPNEKLFF.